The 10 T cell receptor beta chains below all came from one sample that was sequenced in a study of control samples from healthy donors and cancer patients. The repertoire was sequenced with immunoSEQ multiplex PCR; TCRdb's copy has only in-frame clones and lacks some. The data contain about 51,000 clones, around nine tenths of them singletons. Sequenced input: PBMCs. The receptor source for this set is a man aged 45-65 years with head and neck cancer.

This clone was counted a few times. This chain joins TRBV4-1 and TRBJ2-3; TRBD2 is a possible D gene (5 bases). The length of the CDR3 is 13 residues. The germline V gene encodes CDR1 MGHRA and CDR2 YSYEKL. Trimming stripped 4 bases from V and 4 bases from J, with 9 bases between. This CDR3 is CASSPPGADTQYF. The CDR3 bases are TGCGCCAGCAGCCCCCCCGGGGCAGATACGCAGTATTTT.

This chain links TRBV2 with TRBJ2-1, with 13 bases identical to TRBD2. Per germline, CDR1 SNHLY and CDR2 FYNNEI. The CDR3 length is 15 residues. V shed 6 bases, J shed 5 bases, and the junction held 4 bases outside the gene matches. CDR3 amino acids: CASREGLAGNNEQFF. The CDR3 DNA reads TGTGCCAGCAGGGAGGGACTAGCGGGGAACAATGAGCAGTTCTTC.

V and J are TRBV9 and TRBJ2-1; D is unresolved. This CDR3 has 13 amino acids. V gave up 3 bases and J gave up 3 bases, with 7 bases separating them. Germline lookup yields CDR1 SGDLS and CDR2 YYNGEE. CDR3 residues: CASSANYYNEQFF. CDR3 nucleotides: TGTGCCAGCAGCGCCAATTACTACAATGAGCAGTTCTTC.

J is TRBJ1-1 and V is TRBV9; D possibly corresponds to TRBD1 (5 bases). Germline V lookup: CDR1 SGDLS, CDR2 YYNGEE. Deletions cut 3 bases from V and 1 base from J, with 16 bases between. This CDR3 comprises 16 residues. The CDR3 DNA sequence: TGTGCCAGCAGCGAGGGCGACAGCGACTCGAACACTGAAGCTTTCTTT. Its translation: CASSEGDSDSNTEAFF.

CDR3 DNA: TGCGCCAGCAGCTTGGTGGGACAGGGGGCCGGGGAGCTGTTTTTT. Translation gives CASSLVGQGAGELFF. The rearrangement joins TRBV5-1 to TRBJ2-2; 11 bases match TRBD1. The CDR3 totals 15 residues. V lost 0 bases, J lost 6 bases, and 1 base stayed unmatched. CDR1 is SGHRS and CDR2 is YFSETQ in the germline V gene.

The chain joins TRBV7-2 to TRBJ2-1; possibly TRBD2 for D (6 bases). Per the germline V gene, CDR1 is SGHTA and CDR2 is FQGNSA. Deletions cut 7 bases from V and 9 bases from J, with 22 bases between. CDR3 length: 15 amino acids. The CDR3 sequence is CASTPRERVGGEQFF. DNA for the CDR3: TGTGCCAGCACCCCCCGGGAGCGGGTCGGGGGTGAGCAGTTCTTC.

The chain combines TRBV6-1 with TRBJ2-6; 7 positions agree with TRBD1. CDR3 size: 19 residues. Per the germline V gene, CDR1 is MNHNS and CDR2 is SASEGT. The V gene end was trimmed by 4 bases and the J gene end by 0 bases; junction bases not matched to a gene: 12. The CDR3 reads CASSGFRTGPNSGANVLTF. The CDR3 DNA reads as TGTGCCAGCAGTGGTTTTAGGACAGGCCCGAACTCTGGGGCCAACGTCCTGACTTTC.

The chain carries TRBV6-5 and TRBJ2-1; 10 positions agree with TRBD2. In germline, CDR1 is MNHEY, CDR2 SVGAGI. CDR3 length equals 15 residues. The ends lost 0 bases at V and 9 bases at J; junction bases unmatched: 5. CDR3 sequence: CASSYSPAGGREQFF. DNA for the CDR3: TGTGCCAGCAGTTACTCGCCAGCGGGAGGGCGTGAGCAGTTCTTC.

The chain couples TRBV19 to TRBJ1-1, with 9 nucleotides matching TRBD1. The CDR3 length is 15 residues. Germline V lookup: CDR1 LNHDA, CDR2 SQIVND (reference sequence). Trimming cost V 5 bases and J 3 bases; bases outside gene matches: 7. CDR3 DNA sequence: TGTGCCAGTAGTTCCCCGGGACAGGGAGACACTGAAGCTTTCTTT. This encodes CASSSPGQGDTEAFF. Using reference TRBV19 and TRBJ1-1 for the parts outside the CDR3, the full variable domain is DGGITQSPKYLFRKEGQNVTLSCEQNLNHDAMYWYRQDPGQGLRLIYYSQIVNDFQKGDIAEGYSVSREKKESFPLTVTSAQKNPTAFYLCASSSPGQGDTEAFFGQGTRLTVV.

The chain joins TRBV5-1 to TRBJ2-7, with TRBD2 as a possible D gene (5 bases). V lost 0 bases, J lost 7 bases, and 14 bases lay in between. Germline CDR1 reads SGHRS; CDR2 reads YFSETQ. The CDR3 sequence is 14 residues long. CDR3 sequence reads: CASSLDWRGREQYF. The CDR3 region has the DNA TGCGCCAGCAGCTTGGACTGGCGAGGGCGGGAGCAGTACTTC.